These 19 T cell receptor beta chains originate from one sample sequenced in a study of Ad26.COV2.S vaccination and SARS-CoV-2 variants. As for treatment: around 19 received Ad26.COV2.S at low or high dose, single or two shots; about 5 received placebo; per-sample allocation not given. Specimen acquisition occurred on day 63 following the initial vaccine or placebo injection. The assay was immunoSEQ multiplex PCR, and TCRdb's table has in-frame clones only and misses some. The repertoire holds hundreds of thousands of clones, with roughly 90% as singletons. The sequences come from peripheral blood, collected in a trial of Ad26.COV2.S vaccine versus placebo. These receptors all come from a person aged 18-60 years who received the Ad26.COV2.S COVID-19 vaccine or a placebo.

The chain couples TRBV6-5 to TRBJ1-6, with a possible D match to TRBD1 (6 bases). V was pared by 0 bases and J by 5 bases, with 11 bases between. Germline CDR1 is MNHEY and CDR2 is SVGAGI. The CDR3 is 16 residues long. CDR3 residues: CASSYSVTGDNSPLHF. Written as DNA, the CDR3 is TGTGCCAGCAGTTACTCGGTGACAGGAGATAATTCACCCCTCCACTTT.

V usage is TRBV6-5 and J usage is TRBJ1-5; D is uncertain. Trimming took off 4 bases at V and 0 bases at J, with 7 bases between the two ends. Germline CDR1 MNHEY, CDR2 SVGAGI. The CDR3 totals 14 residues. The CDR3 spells CASSSGLSNQPQHF. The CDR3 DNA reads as TGTGCCAGCAGTTCAGGCCTTAGCAATCAGCCCCAGCATTTT.

CDR3 in amino acids: CATSDRQGPSGNGELFF. The CDR3 DNA reads as TGTGCCACCAGTGACCGACAGGGACCTAGCGGGAACGGGGAGCTGTTTTTT. The gene calls are TRBV24-1 and TRBJ2-2; 9 nucleotides agree with TRBD2. The CDR3 contains 17 residues. J was trimmed by 7 bases and V by 4 bases; bases with no gene match: 12. Germline values: CDR1 KGHDR, CDR2 SFDVKD.

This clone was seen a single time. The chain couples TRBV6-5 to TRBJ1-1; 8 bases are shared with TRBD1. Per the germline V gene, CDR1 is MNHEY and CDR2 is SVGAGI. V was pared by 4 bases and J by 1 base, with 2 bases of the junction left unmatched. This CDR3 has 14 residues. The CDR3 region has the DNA TGTGCCAGCAGTTCGGACAGGGCGAACACTGAAGCTTTCTTT. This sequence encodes CASSSDRANTEAFF.

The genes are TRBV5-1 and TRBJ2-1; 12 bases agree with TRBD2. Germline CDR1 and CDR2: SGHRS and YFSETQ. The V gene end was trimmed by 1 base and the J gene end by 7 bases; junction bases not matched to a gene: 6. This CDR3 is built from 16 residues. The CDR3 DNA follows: TGCGCCAGCAGCTTGTCCCCTAGCGGGAGGGGAAATGAGCAGTTCTTC. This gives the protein CASSLSPSGRGNEQFF.

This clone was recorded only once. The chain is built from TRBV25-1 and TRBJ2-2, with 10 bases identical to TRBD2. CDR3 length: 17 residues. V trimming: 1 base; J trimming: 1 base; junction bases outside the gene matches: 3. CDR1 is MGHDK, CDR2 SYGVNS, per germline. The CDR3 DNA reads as TGTGCCAGCAGTGAATTCCGGACTAGCGGGAACACCGGGGAGCTGTTTTTT. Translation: CASSEFRTSGNTGELFF.

In DNA, the CDR3 is TGTGCCAGCAGCTTGGCGGGAAACCAAGAGACCCAGTACTTC. This sequence encodes CASSLAGNQETQYF. This rearrangement joins TRBV5-4 to TRBJ2-5, with D possibly TRBD2 on 5 matching bases. CDR1 is SGHNT, CDR2 YYREEE, per germline (reference sequence). V was trimmed by 0 bases and J by 0 bases, leaving 6 bases between them. This CDR3 has 14 residues.

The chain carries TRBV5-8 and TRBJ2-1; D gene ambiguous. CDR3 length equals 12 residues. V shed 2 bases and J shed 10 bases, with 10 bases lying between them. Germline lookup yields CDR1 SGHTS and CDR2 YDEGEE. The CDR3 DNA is TGTGCCAGCAGCTTAAGGGTAGGGGAGCAGTTCTTC. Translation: CASSLRVGEQFF.

In DNA, the CDR3 is TGCGCCAGCAGCCAAGATACAAGGGCCTCCGGGTACGAGCAGTACTTC. Translation gives CASSQDTRASGYEQYF. The chain carries TRBV4-3 and TRBJ2-7; unclear D gene. The CDR3 consists of 16 residues. The V gene's germline CDR1 is LGHNA and CDR2 YSLEER. Trimming stripped 0 bases from V and 4 bases from J, with 16 bases between.

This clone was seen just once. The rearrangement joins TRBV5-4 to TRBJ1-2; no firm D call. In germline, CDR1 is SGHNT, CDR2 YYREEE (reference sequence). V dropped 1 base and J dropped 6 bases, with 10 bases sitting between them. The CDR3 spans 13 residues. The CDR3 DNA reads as TGTGCCAGCAGCTTGCGTCAAGGGAATGGCTACACCTTC. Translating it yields CASSLRQGNGYTF.

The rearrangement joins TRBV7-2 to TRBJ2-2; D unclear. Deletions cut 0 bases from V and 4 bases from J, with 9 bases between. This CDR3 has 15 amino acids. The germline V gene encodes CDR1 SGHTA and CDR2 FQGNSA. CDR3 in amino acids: CASSLAGVGTGELFF. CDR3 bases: TGTGCCAGCAGCTTAGCCGGAGTGGGCACCGGGGAGCTGTTTTTT.

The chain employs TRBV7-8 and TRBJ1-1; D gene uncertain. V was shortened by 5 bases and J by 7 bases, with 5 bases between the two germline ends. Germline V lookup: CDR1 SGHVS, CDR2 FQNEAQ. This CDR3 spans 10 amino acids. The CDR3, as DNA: TGTGCCAGCAGCCCCCGTGAAGCTTTCTTT. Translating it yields CASSPREAFF.

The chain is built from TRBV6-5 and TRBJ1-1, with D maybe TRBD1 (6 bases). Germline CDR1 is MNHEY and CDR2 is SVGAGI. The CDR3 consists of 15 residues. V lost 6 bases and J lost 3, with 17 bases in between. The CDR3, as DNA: TGTGCCAGCAGCCTAAATTCACAGGGATACACTGAAGCTTTCTTT. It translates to CASSLNSQGYTEAFF.

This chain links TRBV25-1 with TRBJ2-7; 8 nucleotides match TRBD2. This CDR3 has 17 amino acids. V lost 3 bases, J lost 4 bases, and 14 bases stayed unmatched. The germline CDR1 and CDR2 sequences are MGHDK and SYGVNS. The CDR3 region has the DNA TGTGCCAGCAGTGAGAGAGGCCTAGCGGGCCGTCGGTACGAGCAGTACTTC. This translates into CASSERGLAGRRYEQYF.

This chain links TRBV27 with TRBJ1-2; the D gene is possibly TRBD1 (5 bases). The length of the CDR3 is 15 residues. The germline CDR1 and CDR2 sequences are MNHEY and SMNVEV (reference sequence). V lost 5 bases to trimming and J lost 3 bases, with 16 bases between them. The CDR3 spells CASSPSGVYDYGYTF. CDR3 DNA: TGTGCCAGCAGTCCATCGGGGGTATACGACTATGGCTACACCTTC.

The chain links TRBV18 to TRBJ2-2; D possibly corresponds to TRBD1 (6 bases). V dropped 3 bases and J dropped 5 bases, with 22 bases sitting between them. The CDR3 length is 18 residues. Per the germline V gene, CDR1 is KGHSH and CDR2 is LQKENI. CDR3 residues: CASSPITGFALGTGELFF. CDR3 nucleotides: TGTGCCAGCTCACCCATCACAGGGTTCGCTTTGGGAACCGGGGAGCTGTTTTTT.

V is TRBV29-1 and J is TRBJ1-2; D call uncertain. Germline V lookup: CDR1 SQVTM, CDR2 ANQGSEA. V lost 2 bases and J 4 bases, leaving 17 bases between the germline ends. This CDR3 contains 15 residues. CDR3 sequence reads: CSVEYTIVGRYGYTF. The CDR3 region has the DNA TGCAGCGTTGAATACACCATTGTTGGCCGCTATGGCTACACCTTC.

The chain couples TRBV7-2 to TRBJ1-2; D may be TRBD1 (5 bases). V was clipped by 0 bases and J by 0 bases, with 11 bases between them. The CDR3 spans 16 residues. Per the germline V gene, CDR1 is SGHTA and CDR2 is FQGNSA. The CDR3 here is CASSLALTATNYGYTF. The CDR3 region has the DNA TGTGCCAGCAGCTTAGCGTTGACAGCCACTAACTATGGCTACACCTTC.

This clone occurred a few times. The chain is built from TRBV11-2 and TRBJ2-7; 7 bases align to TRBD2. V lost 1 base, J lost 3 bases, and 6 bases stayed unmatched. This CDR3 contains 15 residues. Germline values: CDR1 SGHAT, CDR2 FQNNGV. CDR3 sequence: CASSLAGGSFYEQYF. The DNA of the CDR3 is TGTGCCAGCAGCTTAGCTGGCGGGAGCTTCTACGAGCAGTACTTC.